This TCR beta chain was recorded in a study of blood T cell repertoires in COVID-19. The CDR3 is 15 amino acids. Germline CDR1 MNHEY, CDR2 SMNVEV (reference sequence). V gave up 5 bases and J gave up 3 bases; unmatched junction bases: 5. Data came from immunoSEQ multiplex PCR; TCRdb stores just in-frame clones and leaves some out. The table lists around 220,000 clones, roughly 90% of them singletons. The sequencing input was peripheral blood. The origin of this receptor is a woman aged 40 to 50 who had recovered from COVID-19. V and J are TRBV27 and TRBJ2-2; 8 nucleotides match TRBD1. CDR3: CASSPRTGYTGELFF. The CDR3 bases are TGTGCCAGCAGTCCGCGGACAGGGTACACCGGGGAGCTGTTTTTT.